One sample yielded the 27 T cell receptor beta chains listed below, sequenced in a study of neoadjuvant anti-PD-1 for oral cavity cancer. Here immunoSEQ multiplex PCR was the method, and the copy in TCRdb shows in-frame clones only, minus some. The sample includes approximately 67,000 clones, more than 70% of them seen just once. Material: PBMCs, obtained before nivolumab (anti-PD-1) treatment. The receptors derive from a person between 40 and 85 years old with oral cavity squamous cell carcinoma.

The chain links TRBV6-1 to TRBJ2-1, with a tentative D call TRBD1 (5 bases). With 1 base removed from V and 2 bases from J, the gap between germline ends came to 12 bases. Per the germline V gene, CDR1 is MNHNS and CDR2 is SASEGT. The CDR3 loop spans 16 amino acids. Here the CDR3 reads CASSEGRQPTYNEQFF. CDR3 coding DNA: TGTGCCAGCAGTGAAGGGCGACAGCCGACCTACAATGAGCAGTTCTTC.

V and J are TRBV5-1 and TRBJ1-3, with D uncertain. CDR1 is SGHRS, CDR2 YFSETQ, per germline. This CDR3 has 16 residues. V dropped 0 bases and J dropped 4 bases, with 14 bases sitting between them. Written as DNA, the CDR3 is TGCGCCAGCAGCTTGGCGGGCAGCCGACTAGGAAACACCATATATTTT. It is translated as CASSLAGSRLGNTIYF.

V usage is TRBV6-6 and J usage is TRBJ1-5; D possibly corresponds to TRBD1 (5 bases). Germline CDR1 MNHNY, CDR2 SVGAGI (reference sequence). The V gene lost 7 bases and the J gene lost 7 bases, with 20 bases spanning the gap. This CDR3 region has 15 residues. The CDR3 loop is CASNIIGTGGQPQHF. The CDR3 coding sequence is TGTGCCAGCAACATAATCGGGACGGGAGGGCAGCCCCAGCATTTT.

The chain uses TRBV7-9 and TRBJ2-1; D call uncertain. This CDR3 spans 15 amino acids. Germline CDR1 and CDR2: SEHNR and FQNEAQ (reference sequence). The germline V and J ends were trimmed by 3 bases and 5 bases, with 14 bases remaining between them. Here the CDR3 reads CASSLSRGVHNEQFF. Here the CDR3 DNA reads TGTGCCAGCAGCTTGAGTCGTGGAGTCCACAATGAGCAGTTCTTC.

This clone was picked up a small number of times. The genes are TRBV18 and TRBJ1-6; D might be TRBD1 (5 bases). The CDR3 runs 14 residues. Trimming shortened V by 5 bases and J by 8 bases, and 13 bases separated the two germline ends. Germline V gives CDR1 KGHSH, CDR2 LQKENI. The CDR3 reads CASSVQGEDSPLHF. The CDR3 nucleotides read TGTGCCAGCTCAGTTCAGGGAGAGGATTCACCCCTCCACTTT.

The chain couples TRBV2 to TRBJ1-3; D is perhaps TRBD1 (6 bases). Germline V gene data show CDR1 as SNHLY and CDR2 as FYNNEI. The CDR3 runs to 13 residues. V dropped 7 bases and J dropped 4 bases, with 11 bases sitting between them. The CDR3 is CASNSGVGNTIYF. The CDR3 DNA is TGTGCCAGCAATTCAGGGGTAGGAAACACCATATATTTT.

The chain carries TRBV6-1 and TRBJ2-7; D call uncertain. This CDR3 has 16 residues. Germline V gene lookup returns CDR1 MNHNS and CDR2 SASEGT. Trimming removed 4 bases from V and 0 bases from J, with 16 bases in between. The CDR3 protein is CASSGPGKRSSYEQYF. Here the CDR3 DNA reads TGTGCCAGCAGTGGTCCTGGGAAAAGGAGCTCCTACGAGCAGTACTTC.

This chain joins TRBV4-1 and TRBJ1-5, with D perhaps matching TRBD1 (6 bases). The CDR3 extends over 16 amino acids. CDR1 is MGHRA and CDR2 is YSYEKL in the germline V gene. V lost 0 bases to trimming and J lost 3 bases, with 12 bases between them. For the CDR3, the DNA is TGCGCCAGCAGCCAAGAAGGGTGGACAGTCAATCAGCCCCAGCATTTT. Translating gives CASSQEGWTVNQPQHF.

The chain is built from TRBV2 and TRBJ2-1; 8 nucleotides agree with TRBD2. The germline V gene encodes CDR1 SNHLY and CDR2 FYNNEI. This CDR3 is built from 15 residues. In DNA form, the CDR3 reads TGTGACAACTCACGGCGGGGGGCCCTCTACAATGAGCAGTTCTTC. Translating gives CDNSRRGALYNEQFF. The full variable domain, completed using reference TRBV2 and TRBJ2-1, is EPEVTQTPSHQVTQMGQEVILRCVPISNHLYFYWYRQILGQKVEFLVSFYNNEISEKSEIFDDQFSVERPDGSNFTLKIRSTKLEDSAMYFCDNSRRGALYNEQFFGPGTRLTVL.

The chain has TRBV7-6 and TRBJ1-1; 9 bases are a match to TRBD1. V shed 3 bases, J shed 6 bases, and the junction held 5 bases outside the gene matches. The length of the CDR3 is 14 residues. Germline values: CDR1 SGHVS, CDR2 FNYEAQ. The CDR3 nucleotides are TGTGCCAGCAGCTTGGGACAGGGAAGTCCTGAAGCTTTCTTT. Protein: CASSLGQGSPEAFF.

V usage is TRBV5-1 and J usage is TRBJ2-7; D perhaps matches TRBD1 (6 bases). The CDR3 loop spans 14 amino acids. V was pared by 6 bases and J by 0 bases, with 13 bases between. Germline V lookup: CDR1 SGHRS, CDR2 YFSETQ. CDR3 region: CASNLGANSYEQYF. In DNA form, the CDR3 reads TGCGCCAGCAATCTGGGGGCTAACTCCTACGAGCAGTACTTC.

This chain uses TRBV5-4 with TRBJ2-1; D is uncertain. The CDR3 is made up of 16 amino acids. V was pared by 0 bases and J by 9 bases, with 19 bases between. CDR1 SGHNT and CDR2 YYREEE come from the germline V gene (reference sequence). The CDR3 DNA sequence: TGTGCCAGCAGCTTGGCAAGCGTACTTTCCCTTAGTGAGCAGTTCTTC. It codes for CASSLASVLSLSEQFF.

The chain carries TRBV9 and TRBJ1-1, with a possible D match to TRBD1 (5 bases). The CDR3 loop spans 16 amino acids. Trimming took 0 bases from V and 1 from J, leaving 13 bases between them. Germline values: CDR1 SGDLS, CDR2 YYNGEE. CDR3 in amino acids: CASSVAPGARNTEAFF. The CDR3 nucleotides read TGTGCCAGCAGCGTAGCTCCCGGGGCAAGGAACACTGAAGCTTTCTTT.

This clone was seen a single time. J is TRBJ2-5 and V is TRBV5-1; no clear D gene. Germline loops: CDR1 SGHRS, CDR2 YFSETQ. This CDR3 is 13 amino acids long. Trimming stripped 1 base from V and 5 bases from J, with 9 bases between. As DNA, the CDR3 is TGCGCCAGCAGCTTGTGGCCTAAGGAGACCCAGTACTTC. Protein sequence: CASSLWPKETQYF.

The J gene is TRBJ2-7, the V gene TRBV28, with D unresolved. This CDR3 region has 14 residues. Germline V gene data show CDR1 as MDHEN and CDR2 as SYDVKM. V was shortened by 5 bases and J by 3 bases, with 14 bases between the two germline ends. Here the CDR3 DNA reads TGTGCCAGCAGTGGGAAGTGGCGGTACTACGAGCAGTACTTC. Translated, it gives CASSGKWRYYEQYF.

The chain recombines TRBV10-2 with TRBJ2-2; D not certain. V lost 5 bases, J lost 1 base, and 5 bases lay in between. CDR1 and CDR2 from the germline V gene are WSHSY and SAAADI. CDR3 length equals 13 residues. The chain's CDR3 is CASSYRNTGELFF. In DNA, the CDR3 is TGCGCCAGCAGTTACAGGAACACCGGGGAGCTGTTTTTT.

The V call is TRBV11-2, the J call TRBJ2-5; no clear D gene. The CDR3 runs 14 residues. The ends were cut back, 6 bases at V and 5 bases at J, with 16 bases in the middle. CDR1 is SGHAT and CDR2 is FQNNGV in the germline V gene. The CDR3 nucleotides read TGTGCCAGCAGTTCGATCCCGCTAACGGAGACCCAGTACTTC. This sequence encodes CASSSIPLTETQYF.

The chain joins TRBV9 to TRBJ1-1; D call uncertain. In germline, CDR1 is SGDLS, CDR2 YYNGEE. V gave up 3 bases and J gave up 5 bases, with 14 bases separating them. This CDR3 has 14 residues. The CDR3 DNA sequence: TGTGCCAGCAGCGCTATAGGACGGAGGACTGAAGCTTTCTTT. It encodes CASSAIGRRTEAFF.

The genes are TRBV5-1 and TRBJ2-1, with 8 positions matching TRBD2. Germline assignment: CDR1 SGHRS and CDR2 YFSETQ. The CDR3 totals 14 residues. The J segment lost 8 bases and the V segment lost 4 bases, leaving 8 bases of the junction unmatched. The CDR3 region has the DNA TGCGCCAGCAGCAGAGACGGGACTAGTTATGAGCAGTTCTTC. This encodes CASSRDGTSYEQFF.

Only one count was recorded for this clone. The rearrangement joins TRBV5-1 to TRBJ2-2, with 8 bases fitting TRBD2. V lost 3 bases to trimming and J lost 4 bases; unmatched junction nucleotides: 8. The CDR3 spans 16 residues. Germline V gene data show CDR1 as SGHRS and CDR2 as YFSETQ. The CDR3 nucleotides read TGCGCCAGCAGCTCGTGGTTGCGGGAGGTCACCGGGGAGCTGTTTTTT. This translates into CASSSWLREVTGELFF.

The rearrangement links TRBV6-5 to TRBJ1-4; D uncertain. Between the trimmed V and J ends, which lost 5 bases and 5 bases, there was a span of 12 bases. Germline V lookup: CDR1 MNHEY, CDR2 SVGAGI. The CDR3 is 14 residues long. The CDR3 region is CASSRLEANEKLFF. Written as DNA, the CDR3 is TGTGCCAGCAGTCGCCTGGAGGCGAATGAAAAACTGTTTTTT.

J is TRBJ2-5 and V is TRBV6-4; no clear D. Germline-derived CDR1 and CDR2 are MRHNA and SNTAGT. CDR3 length: 13 residues. The ends were cut back, 4 bases at V and 5 bases at J, with 11 bases in the middle. The CDR3 region has the DNA TGTGCCAGCAGTGTCGAGCCTCGGGAGACCCAGTACTTC. Translated: CASSVEPRETQYF.

V is TRBV5-1 and J is TRBJ1-1; 7 bases line up with TRBD1. Germline CDR1 SGHRS, CDR2 YFSETQ. There are 16 residues in the CDR3. Germline trimming cut 0 bases from V and 6 bases from J; bases unmatched to any gene: 11. The CDR3, as DNA: TGCGCCAGCAGCTTGGACGGGACAGCATTGAGGGCTGAAGCTTTCTTT. Protein: CASSLDGTALRAEAFF.

In this sample, this clone turned up once. The rearrangement links TRBV19 to TRBJ1-5; tentative D call: TRBD1 (5 bases). V was trimmed by 6 bases and J by 3 bases, leaving 15 bases between them. This CDR3 has 15 amino acids. Germline V gene lookup returns CDR1 LNHDA and CDR2 SQIVND (reference sequence). DNA for the CDR3: TGTGCCAGTAGCTGGGGGGACTTAGCCAATCAGCCCCAGCATTTT. Translated, it gives CASSWGDLANQPQHF.

The genes are TRBV18 and TRBJ1-1; TRBD1 might be the D (5 bases). CDR3 length: 13 residues. Trimming removed 4 bases at V and 1 base at J, with 7 bases between. The germline V gene encodes CDR1 KGHSH and CDR2 LQKENI. CDR3 amino acids: CASSLGGNTEAFF. CDR3 sequence (DNA): TGTGCCAGCTCACTCGGGGGGAACACTGAAGCTTTCTTT.

In the case of this clone: The junction differs from germline at one of its ends, possibly a read error. The J gene is TRBJ2-1, the V gene TRBV4-2, with 14 bases identical to TRBD2. This CDR3 contains 16 residues. CDR1 is LGHNA and CDR2 is YNFKEQ in the germline V gene. CDR3 DNA sequence: TGTGCCAGCAGTCAAGCAGGGACTAGCGGGAGTAGTGAGCAGTTCTTC. Its translation is CASSQAGTSGSSEQFF.

The rearrangement links TRBV6-5 to TRBJ1-2, with a weak D call TRBD1 (6 bases). Between the trimmed V and J ends, which lost 6 bases and 2 bases, there was a span of 10 bases. The CDR3 is 13 amino acids. Germline loops: CDR1 MNHEY, CDR2 SVGAGI. The DNA for the CDR3 is TGTGCCAGCAGATCCGGACAGAACTATGGCTACACCTTC. As protein: CASRSGQNYGYTF.